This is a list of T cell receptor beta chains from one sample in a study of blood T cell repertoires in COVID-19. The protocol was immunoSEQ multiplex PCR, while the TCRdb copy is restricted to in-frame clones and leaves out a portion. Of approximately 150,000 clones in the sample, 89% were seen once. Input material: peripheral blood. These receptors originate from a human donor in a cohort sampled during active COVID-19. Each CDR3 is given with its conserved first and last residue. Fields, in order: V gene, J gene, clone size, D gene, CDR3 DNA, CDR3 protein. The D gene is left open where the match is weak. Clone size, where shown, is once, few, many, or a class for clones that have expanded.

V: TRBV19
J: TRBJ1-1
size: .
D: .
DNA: TGTGCCAGTAGTATAGTAACAGGGAACACTGAAGCTTTCTTT
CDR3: CASSIVTGNTEAFF

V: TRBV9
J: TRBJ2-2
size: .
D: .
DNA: TGTGCCAGCAGCGTAGTTGGGGGGGCCACCGGGGAGCTGTTTTTT
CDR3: CASSVVGGATGELFF

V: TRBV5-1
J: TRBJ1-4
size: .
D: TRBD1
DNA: TGCGCCAGCAGCTTGGCCGGGACAGCTAATGAAAAACTGTTTTTT
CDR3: CASSLAGTANEKLFF

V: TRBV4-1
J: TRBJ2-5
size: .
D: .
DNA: TGCGCCAGCAGCCAACCGGGGAGAGAGACCCAGTACTTC
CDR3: CASSQPGRETQYF

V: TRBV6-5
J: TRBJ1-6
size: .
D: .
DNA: TGTGCCAGCAGCCTACAGGACCCGAGTCATTCACCCCTCCACTTT
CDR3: CASSLQDPSHSPLHF

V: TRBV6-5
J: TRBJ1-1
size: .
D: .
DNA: TGTGCCAGCAGTTCAAGGCCCGGGGAAGCTTTCTTT
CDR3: CASSSRPGEAFF

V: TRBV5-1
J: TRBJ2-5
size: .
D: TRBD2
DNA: TGCGCCAGCAGCCTGACTAGCGGGGAAGAGACCCAGTACTTC
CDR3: CASSLTSGEETQYF

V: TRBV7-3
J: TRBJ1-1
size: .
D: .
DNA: TGTGCCAGCAGCTTCCTCAACAGGGAGTTTGGCACTGAAGCTTTCTTT
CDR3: CASSFLNREFGTEAFF

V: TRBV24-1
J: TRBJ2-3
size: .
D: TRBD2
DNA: TGTGCCACCGGGGAGGGATACACAGATACGCAGTATTTT
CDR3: CATGEGYTDTQYF

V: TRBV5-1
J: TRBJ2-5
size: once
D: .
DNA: TGCGCCAGCCGGACAGACCAAGAGACCCAGTACTTC
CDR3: CASRTDQETQYF

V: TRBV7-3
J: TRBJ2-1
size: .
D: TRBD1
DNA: TGTGCCAGCAGCTCGGGACAGGGTAGCGATGAGCAGTTCTTC
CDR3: CASSSGQGSDEQFF

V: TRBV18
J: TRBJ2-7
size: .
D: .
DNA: TGTGCCAGCTCACCCGGAGGGATCTACGAGCAGTACTTC
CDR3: CASSPGGIYEQYF

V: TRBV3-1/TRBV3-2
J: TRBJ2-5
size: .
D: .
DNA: TGTGCCAGCAGCCGACCCCGGGACTTCCAAGAGACCCAGTACTTC
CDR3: CASSRPRDFQETQYF

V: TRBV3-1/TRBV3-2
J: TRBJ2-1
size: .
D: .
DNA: TGTGCCAGCAGCCAAGCTGCGGGTTGGGGCTACAATGAGCAGTTCTTC
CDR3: CASSQAAGWGYNEQFF

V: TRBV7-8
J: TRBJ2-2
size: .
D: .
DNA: TGTGCCAGCAGCCGGCAGGCGAACACCGGGGAGCTGTTTTTT
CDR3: CASSRQANTGELFF

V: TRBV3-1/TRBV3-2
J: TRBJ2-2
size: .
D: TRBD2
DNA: TGTGCCAGCAGCCAACGACTACTAGCGGGGGGCCTAATGAACACCGGGGAGCTGTTTTTT
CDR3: CASSQRLLAGGLMNTGELFF

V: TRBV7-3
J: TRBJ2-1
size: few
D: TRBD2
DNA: TGTGCCAGCAGCACAGCGGGACTAGCTGGGAATGAGCAGTTCTTC
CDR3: CASSTAGLAGNEQFF

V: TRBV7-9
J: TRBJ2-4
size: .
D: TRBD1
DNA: TGTGCCAGCAGCAGGTCCGGGACAGAAAACATTCAGTACTTC
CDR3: CASSRSGTENIQYF

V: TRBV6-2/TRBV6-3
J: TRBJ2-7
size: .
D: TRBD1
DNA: TGTGCCAGCAGCCACGACAGGGAAATGAACGAGCAGTACTTC
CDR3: CASSHDREMNEQYF

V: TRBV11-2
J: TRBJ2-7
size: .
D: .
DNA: TGTGCCAGCAGCTTAGCGGGGGCCTACGAGCAGTACTTC
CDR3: CASSLAGAYEQYF

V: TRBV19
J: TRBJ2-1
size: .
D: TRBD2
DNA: TGTGCCAGTAGTGTGACTAGCCTTGGGGCGGTAAAGCAGTTCTTC
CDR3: CASSVTSLGAVKQFF

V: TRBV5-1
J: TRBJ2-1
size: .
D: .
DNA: TGCGCCAGCAGCCCTGGGGGGAGCTCCTACAATGAGCAGTTCTTC
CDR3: CASSPGGSSYNEQFF

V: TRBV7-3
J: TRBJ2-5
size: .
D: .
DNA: TGTGCCAGCAGCTCCGCTCGGGGGGCCTGGGAGACCCAGTACTTC
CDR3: CASSSARGAWETQYF

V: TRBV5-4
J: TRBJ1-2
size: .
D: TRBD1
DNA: TGTGCCAGCAGCTTGGTACTGGGACAGGGCTCCGGCTACACCTTC
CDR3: CASSLVLGQGSGYTF

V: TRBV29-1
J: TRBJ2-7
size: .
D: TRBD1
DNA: TGCAGCGCCTGGGACAGGGCAATGGGGAAGCAGTACTTC
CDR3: CSAWDRAMGKQYF

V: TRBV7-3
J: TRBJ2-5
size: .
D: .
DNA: TGTGCCAGCAGCGGGGGGGCGCGAGAGACCCAGTACTTC
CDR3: CASSGGARETQYF

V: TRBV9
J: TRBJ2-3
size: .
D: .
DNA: TGTGCCAGCAGCGTAGAGAGAGGCACAGATACGCAGTATTTT
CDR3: CASSVERGTDTQYF

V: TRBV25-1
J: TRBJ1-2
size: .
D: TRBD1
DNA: TGTGCCAGCACCGGGGACAGTGGCTACACCTTC
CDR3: CASTGDSGYTF

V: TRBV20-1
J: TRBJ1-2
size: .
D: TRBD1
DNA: TGCAGTGCCCGGGACAGCTATGGCTACACCTTC
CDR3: CSARDSYGYTF

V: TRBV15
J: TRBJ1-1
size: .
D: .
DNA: TGTGCCACCAGCAGGGCTTGGGCCACTGAAGCTTTCTTT
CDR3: CATSRAWATEAFF

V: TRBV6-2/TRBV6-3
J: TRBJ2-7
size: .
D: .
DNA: TGTGCCAGCAGTTATGATAATCGGGAGCAGTACTTC
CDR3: CASSYDNREQYF

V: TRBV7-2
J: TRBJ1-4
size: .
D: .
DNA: TGTGCCAGCAGCTTAGACGGTAATGAAAAACTGTTTTTT
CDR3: CASSLDGNEKLFF

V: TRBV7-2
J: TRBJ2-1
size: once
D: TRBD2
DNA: TGTGCCAGCAGCTTCACTAGCGGTACGAGGAATGAGCAGTTCTTC
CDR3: CASSFTSGTRNEQFF

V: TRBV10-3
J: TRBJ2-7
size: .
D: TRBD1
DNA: TGTGCCATCAGAATTCGGGACAGCTCCTACGAGCAGTACTTC
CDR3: CAIRIRDSSYEQYF

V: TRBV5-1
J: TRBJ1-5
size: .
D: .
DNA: TGCGCCAGCAGCTTGGGCCACGGGAATCAGCCCCAGCATTTT
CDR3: CASSLGHGNQPQHF

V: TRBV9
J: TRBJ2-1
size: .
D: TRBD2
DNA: TGTGCCAGCAGCGTAGGGAGGCGGGGGGCGCCTTGGGATGAGCAGTTCTTC
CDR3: CASSVGRRGAPWDEQFF

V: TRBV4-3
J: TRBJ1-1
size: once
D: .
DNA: TGCGCCAGCAGCCAAGGCAGGAACACTGAAGCTTTCTTT
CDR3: CASSQGRNTEAFF

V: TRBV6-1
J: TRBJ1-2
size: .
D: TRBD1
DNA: TGTGCCAGCAGTGAGGGACAGCCCTTTAACGCATACAGCTATGGCTACACCTTC
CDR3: CASSEGQPFNAYSYGYTF

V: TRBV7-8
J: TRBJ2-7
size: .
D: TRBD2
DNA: TGTGCCAGCAGCTTAGAAGCGCGGGGGGGCACCGAGCAGTACTTC
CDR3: CASSLEARGGTEQYF

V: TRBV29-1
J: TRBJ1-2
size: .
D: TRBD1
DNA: TGCAGCGTTTCGGACAGGGGAGAGTATGGCTACACCTTC
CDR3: CSVSDRGEYGYTF

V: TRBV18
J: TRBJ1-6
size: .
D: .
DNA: TGTGCCAGCTCGCCGCGGGCGGAGCCTTATAATTCACCCCTCCACTTT
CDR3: CASSPRAEPYNSPLHF

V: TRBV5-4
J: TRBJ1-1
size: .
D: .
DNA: TGTGCCAGCAGCTTCGGGGGAGAAACTGAAGCTTTCTTT
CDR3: CASSFGGETEAFF

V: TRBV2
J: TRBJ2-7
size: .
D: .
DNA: TGTGCCAGCAGGCCCCGGCGGGTGCAGTACTTC
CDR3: CASRPRRVQYF

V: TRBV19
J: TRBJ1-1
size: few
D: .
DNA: TGTGCCAGTAGTATAGGCAGGGTGGGCACTGAAGCTTTCTTT
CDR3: CASSIGRVGTEAFF

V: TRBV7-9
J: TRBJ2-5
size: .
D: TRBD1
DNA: TGTGCCAGCAGCACGGCAGGGGGAGAGACCCAGTACTTC
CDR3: CASSTAGGETQYF

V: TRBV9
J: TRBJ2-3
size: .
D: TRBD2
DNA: TGTGCCAGCGGGCGGGGGGCCGGTGGAGATACGCAGTATTTT
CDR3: CASGRGAGGDTQYF

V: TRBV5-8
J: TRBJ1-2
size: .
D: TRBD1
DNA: TGTGCCAGCGGGACGGACAGGGGGCCTGGCTACACCTTC
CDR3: CASGTDRGPGYTF

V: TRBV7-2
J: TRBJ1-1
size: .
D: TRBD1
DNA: TGTGCCAGCAGCTTAGACGACAGGGCTAACACTGAAGCTTTCTTT
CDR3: CASSLDDRANTEAFF

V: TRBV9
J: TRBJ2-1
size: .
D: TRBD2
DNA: TGTGCCAGCAGCACGGGGGGGAACGGCTACAATGAGCAGTTCTTC
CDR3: CASSTGGNGYNEQFF

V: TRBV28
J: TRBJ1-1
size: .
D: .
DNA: TGTGCCAGCAGAAGCAGGCGGGACACTGAAGCTTTCTTT
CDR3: CASRSRRDTEAFF

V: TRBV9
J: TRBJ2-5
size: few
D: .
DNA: TGTGCCAGCAGCGTAGGGGTTGGCGGGGCCCAAGAGACCCAGTACTTC
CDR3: CASSVGVGGAQETQYF

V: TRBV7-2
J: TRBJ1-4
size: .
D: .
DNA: TGTGCCAGCAGCCCGGACAGTTTTAATGAAAAACTGTTTTTT
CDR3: CASSPDSFNEKLFF

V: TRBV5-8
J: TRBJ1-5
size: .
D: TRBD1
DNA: TGTGCCAGCAGCTTGAGGACAGGCCGCTGGCCCCAGCATTTT
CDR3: CASSLRTGRWPQHF

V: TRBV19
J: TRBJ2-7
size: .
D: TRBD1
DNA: TGTGCCAGTAGTACCCAAACAGGGGGAGAGCAGTACTTC
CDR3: CASSTQTGGEQYF

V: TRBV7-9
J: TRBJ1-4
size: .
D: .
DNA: TGTGCCAGCAGCTTAGGACTGGGGCAATCTAATGAAAAACTGTTTTTT
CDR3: CASSLGLGQSNEKLFF

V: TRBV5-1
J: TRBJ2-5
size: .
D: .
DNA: TGCGCCAGCAGCGGAACCTCGGGGAACCAAGAGACCCAGTACTTC
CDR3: CASSGTSGNQETQYF

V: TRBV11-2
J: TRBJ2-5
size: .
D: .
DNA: TGTGCCAGCAGCTTGGCGGGGAGTAGCCAAGAGACCCAGTACTTC
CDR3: CASSLAGSSQETQYF

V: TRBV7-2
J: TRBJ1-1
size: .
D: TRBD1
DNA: TGTGCCAGCAGCTCGTCAGGGGGTCGGACTGAAGCTTTCTTT
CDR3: CASSSSGGRTEAFF